This T cell receptor (beta chain) is drawn from a study of beta chain features in type 1 diabetes. TCRB transcripts that were expressed got sequenced, as all of the isolated RNA had been reverse transcribed. The repertoire was sequenced with immunoSEQ multiplex PCR; TCRdb's copy has only in-frame clones and lacks some. Of some 160,000 clones listed, 6.5% to 10% are singletons. Broader study findings: TCRB CDR3s were moderately but significantly shorter in Type 1 diabetes patients in all four CD4+ subsets.

Notes on this clone: Its target is not known.

V gave up 1 base and J gave up 6 bases, with 10 bases separating them. Germline CDR1 is SGHNT and CDR2 is YENEEA. The CDR3 totals 13 residues. This sequence originates from a woman under 30 with type 1 diabetes. The chain uses TRBV11-3 and TRBJ2-7; D gene ambiguous. Material: central memory CD4+ T cells from blood. The CDR3 nucleotides read TGTGCCAGCAGCTTAGCACAGACCTTCGAGCAGTACTTC. Translated: CASSLAQTFEQYF.